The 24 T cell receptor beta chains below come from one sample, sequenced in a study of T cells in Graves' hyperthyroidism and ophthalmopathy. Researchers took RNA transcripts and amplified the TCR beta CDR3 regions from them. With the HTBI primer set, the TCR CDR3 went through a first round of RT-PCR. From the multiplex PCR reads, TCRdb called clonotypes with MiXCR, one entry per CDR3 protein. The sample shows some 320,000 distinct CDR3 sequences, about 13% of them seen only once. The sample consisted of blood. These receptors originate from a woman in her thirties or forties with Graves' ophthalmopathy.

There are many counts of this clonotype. CDR3 sequence: CASSDRGSYNEQFF. CDR3 sequence (DNA): TGTGCCAGCTCCGACAGGGGGTCCTACAATGAGCAGTTCTTC. V gene TRBV11-1 combines with J gene TRBJ2-1; 9 bases are a match to TRBD1. This CDR3 spans 14 amino acids. V lost 8 bases to trimming and J lost 1 base; unmatched junction nucleotides: 3. Germline CDR1 is SGHAT and CDR2 is FQDESV (reference sequence).

The DNA for the CDR3 is TGCGCCAGCAGCTCAGGGGAAAGGACTGAAGCTTTCTTT. Its protein is CASSSGERTEAFF. The rearrangement uses TRBV5-1 and TRBJ1-1, with a tentative D call TRBD1 (6 bases). From germline, CDR1 is SGHRS and CDR2 YFSETQ. Trimming took off 3 bases at V and 5 bases at J, with 11 bases between the two ends. The CDR3 runs 13 residues.

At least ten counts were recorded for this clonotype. The CDR3 is CASTEGSVEGISPLHF. The CDR3 DNA reads TGTGCCAGTACCGAAGGGAGCGTGGAAGGGATTTCACCCCTCCACTTT. The chain links TRBV19 to TRBJ1-6; D remains ambiguous. This CDR3 comprises 16 residues. CDR1 and CDR2 (germline): LNHDA, SQIVND (reference sequence). V lost 7 bases and J lost 9, with 22 bases in between.

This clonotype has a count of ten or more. Here the CDR3 reads CATSDPGFHLNEQFF. CDR3 nucleotides: TGTGCCACCAGTGACCCGGGATTCCACTTGAATGAGCAGTTCTTC. This rearrangement joins TRBV24-1 to TRBJ2-1; possible D gene TRBD2, 5 bases. The germline V gene has CDR1 KGHDR and CDR2 SFDVKD. V was pared by 4 bases and J by 7 bases, with 16 bases between. The CDR3 runs to 15 residues.

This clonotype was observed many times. The DNA of the CDR3 is TGTGCCAGCAGGTACAGGGGGCTAGAGACCCAGTACTTC. This codes for CASRYRGLETQYF. The chain links TRBV12-3 or TRBV12-4 to TRBJ2-5; 9 nucleotides line up with TRBD1. The V gene end was trimmed by 6 bases and the J gene end by 4 bases; junction bases not matched to a gene: 3. The CDR3 covers 13 residues.

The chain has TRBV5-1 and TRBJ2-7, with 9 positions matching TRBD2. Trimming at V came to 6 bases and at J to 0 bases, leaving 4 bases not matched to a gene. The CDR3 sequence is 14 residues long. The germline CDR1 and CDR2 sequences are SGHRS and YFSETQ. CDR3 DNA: TGCGCCAGCACTAGCGGGACGAGCTCCTACGAGCAGTACTTC. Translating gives CASTSGTSSYEQYF.

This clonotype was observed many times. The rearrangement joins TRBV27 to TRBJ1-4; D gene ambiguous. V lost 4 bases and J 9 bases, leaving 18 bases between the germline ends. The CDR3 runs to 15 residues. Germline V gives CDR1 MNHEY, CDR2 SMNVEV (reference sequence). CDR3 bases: TGTGCCAGCAGTTCTCCGACGGCCGGGATGAAAAAACTGTTTTTT. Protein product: CASSSPTAGMKKLFF.

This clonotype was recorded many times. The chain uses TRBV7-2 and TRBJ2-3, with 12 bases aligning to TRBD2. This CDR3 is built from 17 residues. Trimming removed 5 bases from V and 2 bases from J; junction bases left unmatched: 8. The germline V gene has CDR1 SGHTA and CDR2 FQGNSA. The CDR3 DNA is TGTGCCAGCAGCCCGGGACTAGCGGGTCTTCACACAGATACGCAGTATTTT. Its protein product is CASSPGLAGLHTDTQYF.

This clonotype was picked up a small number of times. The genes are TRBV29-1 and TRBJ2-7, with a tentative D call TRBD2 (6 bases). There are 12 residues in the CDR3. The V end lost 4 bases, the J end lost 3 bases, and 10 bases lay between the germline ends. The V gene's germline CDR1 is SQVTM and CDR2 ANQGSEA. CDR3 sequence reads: CSVAAGRYEQYF. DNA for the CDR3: TGCAGCGTTGCGGCGGGGCGCTACGAGCAGTACTTC.

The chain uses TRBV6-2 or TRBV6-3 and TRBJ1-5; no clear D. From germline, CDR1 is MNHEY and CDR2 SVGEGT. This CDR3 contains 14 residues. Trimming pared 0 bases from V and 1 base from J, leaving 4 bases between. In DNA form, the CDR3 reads TGTGCCAGCAGTTACTCAATGAGCAATCAGCCCCAGCATTTT. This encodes CASSYSMSNQPQHF.

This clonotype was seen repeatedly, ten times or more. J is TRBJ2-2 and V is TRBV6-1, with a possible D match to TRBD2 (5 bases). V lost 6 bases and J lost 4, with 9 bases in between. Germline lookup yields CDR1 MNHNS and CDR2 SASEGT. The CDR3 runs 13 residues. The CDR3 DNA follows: TGTGCCAGCAGAAACGAGGGCACCGGGGAGCTGTTTTTT. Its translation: CASRNEGTGELFF.

DNA for the CDR3: TGCAGCGTTGCTGAGGCTAGCGGGTACAATGAGCAGTTCTTC. Translating it yields CSVAEASGYNEQFF. J is TRBJ2-1 and V is TRBV29-1; 8 nucleotides agree with TRBD2. Germline V gives CDR1 SQVTM, CDR2 ANQGSEA. V lost 4 bases and J lost 4; bases outside the gene matches: 6. CDR3 length: 14 amino acids.

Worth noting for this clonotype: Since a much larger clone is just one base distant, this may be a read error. In DNA form, the CDR3 reads TGTGCCATCGAGCAGCGGGCTCAAGAGACCCAGTTCTTC. Residues: CAIEQRAQETQFF. The chain combines TRBV10-3 with TRBJ2-5; a weak D match, TRBD2 (6 bases). The DNA end lines up better with TRBJ2-1; the J call may be wrong. CDR1 and CDR2 from the germline V gene are ENHRY and SYGVKD. The CDR3 covers 13 residues.

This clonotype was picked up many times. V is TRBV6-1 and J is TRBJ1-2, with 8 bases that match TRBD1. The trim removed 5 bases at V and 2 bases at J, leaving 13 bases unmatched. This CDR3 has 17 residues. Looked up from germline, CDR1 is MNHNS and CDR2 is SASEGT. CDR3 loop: CASSTYGTGPPNYGYTF. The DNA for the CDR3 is TGTGCCAGCAGTACTTACGGGACAGGCCCCCCCAACTATGGCTACACCTTC.

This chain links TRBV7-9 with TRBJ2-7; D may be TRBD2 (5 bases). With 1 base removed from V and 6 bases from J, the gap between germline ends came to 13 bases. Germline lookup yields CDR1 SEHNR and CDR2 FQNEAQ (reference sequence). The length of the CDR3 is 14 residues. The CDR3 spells CASSLVLGRGEQYF. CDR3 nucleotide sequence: TGTGCCAGCAGCTTAGTTTTAGGGAGAGGCGAGCAGTACTTC.

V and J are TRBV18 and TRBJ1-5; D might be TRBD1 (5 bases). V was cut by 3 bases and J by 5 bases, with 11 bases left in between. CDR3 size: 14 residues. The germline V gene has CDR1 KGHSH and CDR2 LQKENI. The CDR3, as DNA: TGTGCCAGCTCACCTCAGCCAGGGTATCAGCCCCAGCATTTT. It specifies CASSPQPGYQPQHF.

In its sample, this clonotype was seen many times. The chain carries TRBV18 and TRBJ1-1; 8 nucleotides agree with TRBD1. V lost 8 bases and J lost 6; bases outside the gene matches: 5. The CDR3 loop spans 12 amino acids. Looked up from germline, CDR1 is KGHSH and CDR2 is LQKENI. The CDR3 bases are TGTGCCAGCACAACAGGGGGGCCTGAAGCTTTCTTT. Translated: CASTTGGPEAFF.

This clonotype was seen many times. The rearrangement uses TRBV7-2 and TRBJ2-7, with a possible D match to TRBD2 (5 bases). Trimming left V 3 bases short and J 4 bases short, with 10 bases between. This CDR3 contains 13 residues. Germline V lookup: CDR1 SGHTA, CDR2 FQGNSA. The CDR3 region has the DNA TGTGCCAGCAGCTTCCCGGAGGTTTACGAGCAGTACTTC. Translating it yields CASSFPEVYEQYF.

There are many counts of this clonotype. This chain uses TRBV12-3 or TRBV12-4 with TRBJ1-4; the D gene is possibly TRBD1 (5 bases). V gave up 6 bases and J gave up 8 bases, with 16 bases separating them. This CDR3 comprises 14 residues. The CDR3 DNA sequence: TGTGCCAGCAGCCTCGGGACTGGTGGGGAAAAACTGTTTTTT. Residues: CASSLGTGGEKLFF.

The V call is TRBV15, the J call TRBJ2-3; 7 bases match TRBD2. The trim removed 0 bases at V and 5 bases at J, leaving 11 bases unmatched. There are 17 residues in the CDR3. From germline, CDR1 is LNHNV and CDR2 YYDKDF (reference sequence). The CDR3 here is CATSREGAGDARDTQYF. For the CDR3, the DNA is TGTGCCACCAGCAGAGAAGGGGCGGGGGATGCGAGAGATACGCAGTATTTT.

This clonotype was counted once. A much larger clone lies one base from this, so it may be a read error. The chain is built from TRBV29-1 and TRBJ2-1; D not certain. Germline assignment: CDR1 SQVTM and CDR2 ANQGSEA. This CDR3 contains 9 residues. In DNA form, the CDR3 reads TGCGGCGTCGACAATGAGCAGTTCTTC. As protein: CGVDNEQFF.

CDR3 amino acids: CASSKRTGMNEKLFF. The CDR3 DNA follows: TGTGCCAGCAGCAAGAGGACAGGGATGAATGAAAAACTGTTTTTT. The V and J genes are TRBV3-1 and TRBJ1-4, with 8 bases matching TRBD1. V lost 5 bases and J lost 5; bases outside the gene matches: 7. The CDR3 contains 15 residues. Germline CDR1 LGHDT, CDR2 YNNKEL (reference sequence).

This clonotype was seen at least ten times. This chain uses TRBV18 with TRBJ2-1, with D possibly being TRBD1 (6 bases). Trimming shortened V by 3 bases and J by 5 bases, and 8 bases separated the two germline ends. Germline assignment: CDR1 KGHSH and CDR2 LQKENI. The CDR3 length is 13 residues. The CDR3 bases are TGTGCCAGCTCACCGGGGACAAACAATGAGCAGTTCTTC. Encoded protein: CASSPGTNNEQFF.

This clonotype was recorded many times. CDR3 loop: CAWAGSPSYEQYF. The CDR3 nucleotides read TGTGCCTGGGCAGGGTCCCCTTCCTACGAGCAGTACTTC. The rearrangement joins TRBV30 to TRBJ2-7; weak D call: TRBD1 (5 bases). CDR1 is GTSNPN and CDR2 is SVGIG in the germline V gene (reference sequence). V lost 5 bases and J 1 base, leaving 12 bases between the germline ends. The CDR3 is made up of 13 amino acids.